This TCR beta chain was retrieved from a study of T cells in Graves' hyperthyroidism and ophthalmopathy. The study's findings and limits: The model made its ophthalmopathy prediction, and onset followed a median approximately 6 months later.

The TCR beta CDR3 regions underwent amplification using RNA transcripts as the source. An initial round of RT-PCR targeting the TCR CDR3 relied on the HTBI primer set. TCRdb processed the multiplex PCR reads anew with MiXCR; each CDR3 protein has one entry. The sample records hundreds of thousands of distinct CDR3 sequences, about 38% being singletons. The patients, who ranged from 18 to 65 in age, presented with newly diagnosed hyperthyroidism lasting under 2 months. Clinical symptoms, serum thyroxine, TRAb, thyroid ultrasound and orbital computed tomography established diagnosis. From germline, CDR1 is SGHNT and CDR2 YYREEE (reference sequence). Between the trimmed V and J ends, which lost 4 bases and 1 base, there was a span of 18 bases. This CDR3 has 16 residues. With regard to this clonotype: Its target is not known.

The specimen was blood. This receptor was identified in a man between 18 and 29 years old with Graves' hyperthyroidism. V is TRBV5-4 and J is TRBJ2-7; D might be TRBD1 (6 bases). CDR3 coding DNA: TGTGCCAGCAGCCCGGACAGCGTACTAACATCCTACGAGCAGTACTTC. Translating gives CASSPDSVLTSYEQYF.